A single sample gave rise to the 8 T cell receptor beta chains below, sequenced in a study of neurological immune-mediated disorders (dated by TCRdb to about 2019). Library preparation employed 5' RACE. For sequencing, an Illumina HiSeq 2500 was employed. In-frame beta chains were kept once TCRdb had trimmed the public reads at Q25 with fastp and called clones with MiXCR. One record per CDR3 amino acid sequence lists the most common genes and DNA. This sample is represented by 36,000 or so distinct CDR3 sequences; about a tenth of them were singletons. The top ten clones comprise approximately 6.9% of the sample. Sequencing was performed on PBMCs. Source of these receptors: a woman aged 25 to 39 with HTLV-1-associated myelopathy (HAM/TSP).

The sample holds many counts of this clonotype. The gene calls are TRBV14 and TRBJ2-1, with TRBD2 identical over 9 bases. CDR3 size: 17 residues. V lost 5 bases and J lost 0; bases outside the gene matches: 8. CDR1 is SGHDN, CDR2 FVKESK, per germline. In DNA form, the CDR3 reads TGTGCCAGCAGCTCTAGCGGGGTCCTCAGCTCCTACAATGAGCAGTTCTTC. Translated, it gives CASSSSGVLSSYNEQFF.

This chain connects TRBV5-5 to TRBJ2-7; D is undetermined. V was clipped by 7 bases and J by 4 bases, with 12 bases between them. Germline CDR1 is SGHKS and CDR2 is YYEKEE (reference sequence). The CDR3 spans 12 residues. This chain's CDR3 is CASPNVFYEQYF. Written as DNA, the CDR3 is TGTGCCAGCCCCAACGTATTTTACGAGCAGTACTTC.

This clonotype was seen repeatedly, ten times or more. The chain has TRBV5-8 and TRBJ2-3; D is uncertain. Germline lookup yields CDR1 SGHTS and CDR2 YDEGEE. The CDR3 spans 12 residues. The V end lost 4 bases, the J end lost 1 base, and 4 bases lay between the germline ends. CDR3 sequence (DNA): TGTGCCAGCAGCCCCCGCACAGATACGCAGTATTTT. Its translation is CASSPRTDTQYF. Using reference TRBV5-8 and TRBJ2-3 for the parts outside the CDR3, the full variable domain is EAGVTQSPTHLIKTRGQQATLRCSPISGHTSVYWYQQALGLGLQFLLWYDEGEERNRGNFPPRFSGRQFPNYSSELNVNALELEDSALYLCASSPRTDTQYFGPGTRLTVL.

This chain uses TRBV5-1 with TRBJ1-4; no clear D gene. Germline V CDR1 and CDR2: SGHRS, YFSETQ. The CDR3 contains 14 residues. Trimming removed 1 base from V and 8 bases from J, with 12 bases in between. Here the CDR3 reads CASSLSKKGEKLFF. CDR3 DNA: TGCGCCAGCAGCTTGAGTAAAAAGGGAGAAAAACTGTTTTTT.

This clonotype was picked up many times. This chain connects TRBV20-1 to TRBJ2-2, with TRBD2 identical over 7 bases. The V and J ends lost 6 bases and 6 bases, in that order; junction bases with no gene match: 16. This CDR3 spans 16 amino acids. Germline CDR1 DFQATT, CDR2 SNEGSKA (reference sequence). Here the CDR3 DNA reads TGCAGTGCCCATGTTGGCGCGGGGGATTTAGCCGGGGAGCTGTTTTTT. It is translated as CSAHVGAGDLAGELFF.

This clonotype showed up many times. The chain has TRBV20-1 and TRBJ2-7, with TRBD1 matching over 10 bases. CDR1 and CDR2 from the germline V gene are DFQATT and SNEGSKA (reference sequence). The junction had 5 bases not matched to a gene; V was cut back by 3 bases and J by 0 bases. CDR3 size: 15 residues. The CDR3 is CSASGTGVSSYEQYF. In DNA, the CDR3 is TGCAGTGCTAGCGGGACAGGGGTGAGCTCCTACGAGCAGTACTTC.

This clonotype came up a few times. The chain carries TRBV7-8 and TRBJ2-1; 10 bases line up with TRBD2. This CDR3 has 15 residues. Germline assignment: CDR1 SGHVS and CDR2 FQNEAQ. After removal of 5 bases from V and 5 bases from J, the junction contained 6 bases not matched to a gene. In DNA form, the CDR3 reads TGTGCCAGCAGCGGGAGACTAGCGGGTCACAATGAGCAGTTCTTC. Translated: CASSGRLAGHNEQFF.

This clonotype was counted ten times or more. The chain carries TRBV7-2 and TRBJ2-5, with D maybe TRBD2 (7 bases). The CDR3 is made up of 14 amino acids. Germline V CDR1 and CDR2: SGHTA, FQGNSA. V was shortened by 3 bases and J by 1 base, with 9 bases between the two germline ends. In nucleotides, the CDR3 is TGTGCCAGCAGCTTCGGGGGGCGCCAAGAGACCCAGTACTTC. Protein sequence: CASSFGGRQETQYF.